The rows below give T cell receptor beta chains drawn from one sample of a study of blood T cell repertoires in COVID-19. Only in-frame clones appear in the TCRdb table, and some are missing; sequencing was by immunoSEQ multiplex PCR. The sample consists of about 420,000 clones, about 90% of them appearing once. Specimen: peripheral blood. The receptors derive from a man younger than 35 with COVID-19, enrolled during active disease. Each CDR3 is given with its conserved first and last residue. The D gene is left open where the match is weak. Size is omitted from some rows. Given values are once, few, many or a class for expanded clones.

size	D	J	V	DNA	CDR3
NA	NA	TRBJ1-3	TRBV4-1	TGCGCCAGCAGCCCCTTACATATCTCTGGAAACACCATATATTTT	CASSPLHISGNTIYF
NA	TRBD1	TRBJ1-4	TRBV5-6	TGTGCCAGCAGCCCGACAGGGGGAGTTGATGAAAAACTGTTTTTT	CASSPTGGVDEKLFF
NA	NA	TRBJ1-1	TRBV3-1/TRBV3-2	TGTGCCAGCAGCTTGCCAGGGATGAACACTGAAGCTTTCTTT	CASSLPGMNTEAFF
NA	NA	TRBJ1-3	TRBV3-1/TRBV3-2	TGTGCCAGCACTGGGCCTGGAAACACCATATATTTT	CASTGPGNTIYF
NA	NA	TRBJ2-1	TRBV6-4	TGTGCCAGCAGTGTAAGGGGTGACTACAATGAGCAGTTCTTC	CASSVRGDYNEQFF
NA	NA	TRBJ1-5	TRBV19	TGTGCCAGTAGCTGGTCAGGTTATAGCAATCAGCCCCAGCATTTT	CASSWSGYSNQPQHF
NA	TRBD2	TRBJ2-2	TRBV2	TGTGCCAGCAGTGTTAGCGGGGGGAACACCGGGGAGCTGTTTTTT	CASSVSGGNTGELFF
NA	NA	TRBJ1-1	TRBV7-3	TGTGCCAGCAGCTTGGGGGAGGTAACTGAAGCTTTCTTT	CASSLGEVTEAFF
once	TRBD2	TRBJ2-5	TRBV18	TGTGCCAGCTCTAGCGGGAGAGACCAAGAGACCCAGTACTTC	CASSSGRDQETQYF
NA	TRBD1	TRBJ1-1	TRBV6-4	TGTGCCAGCAGTGACCCCCTGACAGGGGAGGCTTTCTTT	CASSDPLTGEAFF
once	TRBD2	TRBJ2-7	TRBV10-1	TGCGCCAGCAGTGAGTCTGGACTAGCCTACGAGCAGTACTTC	CASSESGLAYEQYF